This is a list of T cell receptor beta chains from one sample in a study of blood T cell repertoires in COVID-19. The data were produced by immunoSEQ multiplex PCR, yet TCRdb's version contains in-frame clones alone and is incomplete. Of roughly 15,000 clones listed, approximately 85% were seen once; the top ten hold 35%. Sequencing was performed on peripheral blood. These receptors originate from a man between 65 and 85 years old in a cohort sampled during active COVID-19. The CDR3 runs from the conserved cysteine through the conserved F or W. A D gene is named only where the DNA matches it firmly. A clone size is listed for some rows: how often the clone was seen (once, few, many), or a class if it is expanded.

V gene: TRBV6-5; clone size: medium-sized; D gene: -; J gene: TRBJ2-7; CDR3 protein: CASSYPGEDEQYF; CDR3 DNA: TGTGCCAGCAGTTACCCGGGAGAGGACGAGCAGTACTTC
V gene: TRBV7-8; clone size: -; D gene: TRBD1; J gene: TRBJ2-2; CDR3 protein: CASSLARGDRGDANTGELFF; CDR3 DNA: TGTGCCAGCAGCTTAGCGCGAGGGGACAGGGGCGACGCGAACACCGGGGAGCTGTTTTTT
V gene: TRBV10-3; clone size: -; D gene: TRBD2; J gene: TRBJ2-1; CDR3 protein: CAISRGTSGGYNEQFF; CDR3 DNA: TGTGCCATCTCCCGCGGGACTAGCGGGGGGTACAATGAGCAGTTCTTC
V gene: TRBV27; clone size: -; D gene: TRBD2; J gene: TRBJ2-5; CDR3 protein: CASSRRTSGRAVLETQYF; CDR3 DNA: TGTGCCAGCAGTAGAAGGACTAGCGGGAGGGCCGTTTTGGAGACCCAGTACTTC
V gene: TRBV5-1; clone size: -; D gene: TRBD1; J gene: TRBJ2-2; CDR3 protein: CASSFGQGGTGELFF; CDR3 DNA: TGCGCCAGCAGCTTCGGACAGGGAGGAACCGGGGAGCTGTTTTTT
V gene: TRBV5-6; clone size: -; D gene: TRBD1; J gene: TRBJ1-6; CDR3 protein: CASSFGTGEDSPLHF; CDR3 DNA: TGTGCCAGCAGCTTTGGTACAGGGGAGGACTCACCCCTCCACTTT
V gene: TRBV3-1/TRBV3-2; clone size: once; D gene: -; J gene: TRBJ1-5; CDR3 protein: CASSQDFSGGQPQHF; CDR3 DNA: TGTGCCAGCAGCCAAGATTTTAGCGGGGGTCAGCCCCAGCATTTT
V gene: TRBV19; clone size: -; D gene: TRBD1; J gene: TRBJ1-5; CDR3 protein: CASSTVPGQGARGNQPQHF; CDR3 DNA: TGTGCCAGTAGTACGGTTCCGGGACAGGGGGCGCGAGGGAATCAGCCCCAGCATTTT
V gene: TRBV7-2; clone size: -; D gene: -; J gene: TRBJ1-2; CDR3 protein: CASSLGPGQTNYGYTF; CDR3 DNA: TGTGCCAGCAGCTTAGGACCGGGACAAACTAACTATGGCTACACCTTC
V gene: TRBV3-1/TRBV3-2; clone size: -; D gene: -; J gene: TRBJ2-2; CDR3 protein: CASSPDSSNTGELFF; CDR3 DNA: TGTGCCAGCAGCCCGGACAGTTCGAACACCGGGGAGCTGTTTTTT
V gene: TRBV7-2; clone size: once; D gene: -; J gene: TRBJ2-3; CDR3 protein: CASRGRVGTDTQYF; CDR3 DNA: TGTGCCAGCAGGGGGCGTGTGGGCACAGATACGCAGTATTTT
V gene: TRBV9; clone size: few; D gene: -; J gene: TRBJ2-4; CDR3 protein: CASSVGSGDIQYF; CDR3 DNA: TGTGCCAGCAGCGTGGGCTCAGGGGACATTCAGTACTTC
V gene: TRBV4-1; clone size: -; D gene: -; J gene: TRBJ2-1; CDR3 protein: CASSQARDTQFF; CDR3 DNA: TGCGCCAGCAGCCAAGCCCGGGACACCCAGTTCTTC
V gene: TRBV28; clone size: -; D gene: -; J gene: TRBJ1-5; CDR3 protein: CASSFLGELQPQHF; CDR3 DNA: TGTGCCAGCAGTTTTTTGGGAGAACTCCAGCCCCAGCATTTT
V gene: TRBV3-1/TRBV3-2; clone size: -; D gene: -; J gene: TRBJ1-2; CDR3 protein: CASSQGAFLRSNYGYTF; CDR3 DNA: TGTGCCAGCAGCCAAGGGGCTTTCCTGCGATCTAACTATGGCTACACCTTC
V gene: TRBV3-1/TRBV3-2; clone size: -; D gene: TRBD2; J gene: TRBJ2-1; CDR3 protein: CASSHGLAGSYNEQFF; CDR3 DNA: TGTGCCAGCAGCCACGGACTAGCGGGCTCCTACAATGAGCAGTTCTTC
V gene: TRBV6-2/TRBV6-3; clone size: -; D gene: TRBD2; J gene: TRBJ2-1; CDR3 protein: CASSTQRGTEYNEQFF; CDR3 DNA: TGTGCCAGCAGTACTCAGCGGGGGACTGAGTACAATGAGCAGTTCTTC
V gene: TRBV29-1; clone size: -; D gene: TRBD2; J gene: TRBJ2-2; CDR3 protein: CSVPSGRLPGELFF; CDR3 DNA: TGCAGCGTTCCTAGCGGGAGATTACCCGGGGAGCTGTTTTTT
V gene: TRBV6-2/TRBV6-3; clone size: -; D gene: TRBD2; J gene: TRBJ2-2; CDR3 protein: CASSPIRLAGGTGELFF; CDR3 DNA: TGTGCCAGCAGCCCAATAAGACTAGCGGGGGGGACCGGGGAGCTGTTTTTT
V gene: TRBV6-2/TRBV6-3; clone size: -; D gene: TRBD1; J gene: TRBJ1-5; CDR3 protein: CASSPPGQGVHF; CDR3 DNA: TGTGCCAGCAGCCCGCCGGGACAGGGGGTGCATTTT
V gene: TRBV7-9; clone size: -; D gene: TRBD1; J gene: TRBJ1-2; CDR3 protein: CASSPGTANPYGYTF; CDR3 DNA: TGTGCCAGCAGCCCAGGGACAGCGAATCCCTATGGCTACACCTTC
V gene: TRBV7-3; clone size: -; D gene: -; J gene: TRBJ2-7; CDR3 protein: CASSLRDRNYEQYF; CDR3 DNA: TGTGCCAGCAGCTTAAGAGACAGGAACTACGAGCAGTACTTC
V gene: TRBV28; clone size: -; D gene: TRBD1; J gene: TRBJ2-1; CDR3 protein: CASSLSRTGGFGEQFF; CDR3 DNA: TGTGCCAGCAGTTTATCGAGGACAGGGGGCTTTGGTGAGCAGTTCTTC
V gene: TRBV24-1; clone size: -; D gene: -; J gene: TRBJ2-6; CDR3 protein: CATSDSLDSSGANVLTF; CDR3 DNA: TGTGCCACCAGTGATTCGCTAGACAGCTCTGGGGCCAACGTCCTGACTTTC
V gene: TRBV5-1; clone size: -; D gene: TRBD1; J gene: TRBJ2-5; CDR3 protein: CASSFIVIRDRVQETQYF; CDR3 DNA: TGCGCCAGCAGCTTTATCGTAATAAGGGACAGAGTGCAAGAGACCCAGTACTTC
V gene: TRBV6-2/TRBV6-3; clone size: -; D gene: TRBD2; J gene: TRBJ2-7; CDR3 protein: CASSFPGRARNEQYF; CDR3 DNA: TGTGCCAGCAGTTTCCCCGGGAGGGCCAGGAACGAGCAGTACTTC
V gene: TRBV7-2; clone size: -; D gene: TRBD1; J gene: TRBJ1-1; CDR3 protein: CASSLYNRGYTEAFF; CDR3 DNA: TGTGCCAGCAGCCTCTATAACAGGGGATACACTGAAGCTTTCTTT
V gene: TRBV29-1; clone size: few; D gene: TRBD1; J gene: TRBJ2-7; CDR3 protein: CSVAPTGVAYEQYF; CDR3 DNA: TGCAGCGTTGCCCCGACAGGGGTTGCCTACGAGCAGTACTTC
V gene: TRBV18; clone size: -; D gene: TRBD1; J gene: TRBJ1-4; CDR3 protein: CASSPNRDRGEKLFF; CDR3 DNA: TGTGCCAGCTCACCGAACCGGGACAGGGGGGAAAAACTGTTTTTT
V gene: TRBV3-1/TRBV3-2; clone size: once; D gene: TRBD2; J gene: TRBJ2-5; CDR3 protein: CASSPPGLAVQETQYF; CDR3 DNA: TGTGCCAGCAGCCCACCCGGACTAGCGGTTCAAGAGACCCAGTACTTC
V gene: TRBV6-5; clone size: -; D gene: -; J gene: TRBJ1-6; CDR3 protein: CASSYSQGNSPLHF; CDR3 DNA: TGTGCCAGCAGTTACTCCCAGGGTAATTCACCCCTCCACTTT
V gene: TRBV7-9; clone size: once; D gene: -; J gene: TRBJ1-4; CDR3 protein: CASSLLAGVNEKLFF; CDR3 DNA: TGTGCCAGCAGCCTTCTGGCAGGGGTTAATGAAAAACTGTTTTTT
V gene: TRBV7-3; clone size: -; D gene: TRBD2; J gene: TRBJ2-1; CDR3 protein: CASSRSPLAGVYNEQFF; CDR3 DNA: TGTGCCAGCAGCAGGTCACCCCTAGCGGGAGTCTACAATGAGCAGTTCTTC
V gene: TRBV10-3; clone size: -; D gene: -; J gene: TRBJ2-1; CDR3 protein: CAIRPRTVRTNEQFF; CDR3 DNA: TGTGCCATCAGGCCTCGGACAGTGAGAACCAATGAGCAGTTCTTC
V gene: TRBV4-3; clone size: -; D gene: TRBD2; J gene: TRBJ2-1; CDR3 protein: CASSLGLAGGPLNNEQFF; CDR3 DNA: TGCGCCAGCAGCCTCGGGCTAGCGGGAGGGCCGTTAAACAATGAGCAGTTCTTC